The source of this TCR beta chain is a study of T-cell reconstitution after alpha-beta-depleted transplantation in children (dated by TCRdb to about 2016). For the study in its entirety: The study quantitatively tracked T-cell immune reconstitution after TCRalphabeta/CD19-depleted allogeneic hematopoietic cell transplantation in children using TCR repertoire profiling.

The study at large found these results: In some patients, the high TCRbeta diversity seen at day 60 was put down to recipient T cells and intrathymic progenitors that had survived conditioning. Apparently early alphabetaT-cell count recovery about two months after transplant reportedly relied on only several hundred rapidly expanded clones derived from non-depleted graft cells. Hyperexpanded clone frequencies declined over subsequent months; after one year, T-cell counts and TCRbeta diversity were mostly attributed to newly produced T cells.

The treatment or condition label here, explained by the study, means: allogeneic hematopoietic cell transplantation with graft depleted of TCRalphabeta T cells and CD19 B cells. The children who served as transplant recipients had been given grafts of TCRalphabeta/CD19-depleted allogeneic hematopoietic cells. At least ten counts were recorded for this clonotype. The specificity of this receptor is unknown. The input lacks base qualities; no much larger clone sits a single base away. Library construction relied on PCR. The instrument given in TCRdb is Illumina HiSeq 2500. TCR libraries were prepared with molecular barcoding, using unique molecular identifiers to normalize TCRbeta repertoire quantification. TCRdb reran the public reads through fastp at Q25 and MiXCR, keeping productive beta chains. Every CDR3 protein is listed once, alongside the most common genes and DNA of its rows. The table for this sample lists almost 250,000 distinct CDR3 sequences; roughly 24% of them were counted only once. Clones ranked in the top ten supply roughly 2.7% of the sample.

The source is a girl between 2 and 10 years old with Fanconi anemia, due to receive a stem cell transplant. The sample in question was PBMCs, obtained before TCRalphabeta/CD19-depleted stem cell transplant.

CDR3 loop: CATSPIAGAYNEQFF. The DNA is TGTGCCACCAGTCCCATAGCGGGAGCCTACAATGAGCAGTTCTTC. The rearranged segments are TRBV15 and TRBJ2-1; TRBD2 lines up with 9 middle nucleotides. The junction shows trimming of 6 bases on V and 2 bases on J, and the gene matches do not reach 5 bases of it. The CDR3 runs 15 residues from the cysteine to the phenylalanine. The sequence is cut down to CDR3 DNA, 45 bases in frame from base 1. CDR1 and CDR2, looked up from the germline V gene (reference sequence), are LNHNV and YYDKDF.